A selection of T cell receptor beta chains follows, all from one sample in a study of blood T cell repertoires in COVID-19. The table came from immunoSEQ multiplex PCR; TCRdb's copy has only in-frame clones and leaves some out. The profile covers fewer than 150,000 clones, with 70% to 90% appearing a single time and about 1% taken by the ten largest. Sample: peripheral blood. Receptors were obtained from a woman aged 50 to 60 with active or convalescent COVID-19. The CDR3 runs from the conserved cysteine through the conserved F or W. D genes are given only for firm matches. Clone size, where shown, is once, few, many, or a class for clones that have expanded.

CDR3nt: TGTGCCAGCAGTCGATACAGGGGTGAAAAACTGTTTTTT
CDR3aa: CASSRYRGEKLFF
d_gene: TRBD1
v_gene: TRBV12-3/TRBV12-4
abundance: NA
j_gene: TRBJ1-4

CDR3nt: TGTGCCACCAGCCCCCGTGGGGGACAGGGGGCTTACGAGCAGTACTTC
CDR3aa: CATSPRGGQGAYEQYF
d_gene: TRBD1
v_gene: TRBV15
abundance: NA
j_gene: TRBJ2-7

CDR3nt: TGTGCCAGCAGGCCCCCCGGGGCCAGCGGGAGTTACGAGCAGTACTTC
CDR3aa: CASRPPGASGSYEQYF
d_gene: TRBD2
v_gene: TRBV11-2
abundance: once
j_gene: TRBJ2-7

CDR3nt: TGTGCCAGCAGCTTAGCGCGGGAGGGCGGGGAGCTGTTTTTT
CDR3aa: CASSLAREGGELFF
d_gene: TRBD2
v_gene: TRBV7-6
abundance: NA
j_gene: TRBJ2-2

CDR3nt: TGTGCCAGCAGTTTGAGCGGGACGCAAGAAGCTTTCTTT
CDR3aa: CASSLSGTQEAFF
d_gene: NA
v_gene: TRBV28
abundance: NA
j_gene: TRBJ1-1

CDR3nt: TGTGCCAGCAGTTTTGGACTAGCGGGAATGGGCCTCGAGCAGTACTTC
CDR3aa: CASSFGLAGMGLEQYF
d_gene: TRBD2
v_gene: TRBV27
abundance: NA
j_gene: TRBJ2-7

CDR3nt: TGCACCAGCAGCGGAGGGACAGGAAACTATGGCTACACCTTC
CDR3aa: CTSSGGTGNYGYTF
d_gene: NA
v_gene: TRBV1
abundance: NA
j_gene: TRBJ1-2

CDR3nt: TGTGCCAGTAGTATCGAAGGACAGGGCAGACAGCCCCAGCATTTT
CDR3aa: CASSIEGQGRQPQHF
d_gene: TRBD1
v_gene: TRBV19
abundance: NA
j_gene: TRBJ1-5

CDR3nt: TGTGCTAGTGGTTCGGGGACAGGCGCTGAAGCTTTCTTT
CDR3aa: CASGSGTGAEAFF
d_gene: TRBD1
v_gene: TRBV12-5
abundance: once
j_gene: TRBJ1-1

CDR3nt: TGTGCCAGCAGCCAACGGGACAGGGGGCGTGCGGCCTACAATGAGCAGTTCTTC
CDR3aa: CASSQRDRGRAAYNEQFF
d_gene: TRBD1
v_gene: TRBV7-6
abundance: NA
j_gene: TRBJ2-1

CDR3nt: TGCAGCGTTAGGACAGTCGGACAAACTAACTATGGCTACACCTTC
CDR3aa: CSVRTVGQTNYGYTF
d_gene: NA
v_gene: TRBV29-1
abundance: NA
j_gene: TRBJ1-2